This T cell receptor beta chain was found in a study of blood T cell repertoires in COVID-19. For the study at large: Acute-phase and convalescent COVID-19 samples originated in the United States, Italy and Spain. The cDNA or gDNA used as material had been derived from T cells, B-cell-depleted T cells, or PBMCs.

In the original workflow: Estimation of nucleated cell counts relied on the amplification of reference gene primers. Method: immunoSEQ multiplex PCR; TCRdb's copy keeps in-frame clones and lacks some. V, J and clone size are taken as reported in that table, and D and trimming were inferred from the DNA itself. The repertoire includes 130,000 or so clones, just under 80% of them detected once, and around 25% sits in the top ten. Source material: peripheral blood. The receptor was derived from a human donor in a cohort sampled during active COVID-19.

The CDR3 nucleotides are TGTGCCAGCAGGGCGGCTAGCGGGAGGGCCGACGAGCAGTACTTC. It is translated as CASRAASGRADEQYF. The V and J genes are TRBV2 and TRBJ2-7, with 12 bases matching TRBD2. The CDR3 covers 15 residues. The J segment lost 5 bases and the V segment lost 6 bases, leaving 8 bases of the junction unmatched. Per the germline V gene, CDR1 is SNHLY and CDR2 is FYNNEI.